The 9 T cell receptor beta chains given below trace back to one sample, sequenced in a study of radiotherapy plus CTLA-4 blockade in lung cancer. Sequencing was performed with immunoSEQ multiplex PCR; in TCRdb, only in-frame clones are kept and a portion is missing. The sample includes 85,000 to 90,000 clones, about 78% of them seen just once. The sample was peripheral blood, taken from a patient treated with radiotherapy plus ipilimumab. These receptors all stem from a human donor with non-small cell lung cancer that progressed on radiotherapy plus ipilimumab.

This chain connects TRBV6-5 to TRBJ1-1; D gene ambiguous. The germline CDR1 and CDR2 sequences are MNHEY and SVGAGI. The V and J ends lost 5 bases and 4 bases respectively, with 14 bases between them. The CDR3 runs 14 residues. The CDR3 reads CASSLGIVGTEAFF. CDR3 nucleotide sequence: TGTGCCAGCAGTCTGGGAATAGTGGGCACTGAAGCTTTCTTT.

The rearrangement uses TRBV5-1 and TRBJ2-3; 8 bases are a match to TRBD1. The CDR3 is 13 amino acids. Germline assignment: CDR1 SGHRS and CDR2 YFSETQ. Trimming removed 4 bases from V and 6 bases from J; junction bases left unmatched: 4. For the CDR3, the DNA is TGCGCCAGCAGCGCGGACAGGGTTGATACGCAGTATTTT. Translated: CASSADRVDTQYF.

V and J are TRBV6-1 and TRBJ2-5, with unresolved D. Germline loops: CDR1 MNHNS, CDR2 SASEGT. Between the trimmed V and J ends, which lost 10 bases and 2 bases, there was a span of 17 bases. The CDR3 has 14 amino acids. The CDR3 sequence is CATQRGKRQETQYF. The CDR3 coding sequence is TGTGCCACCCAACGAGGCAAGAGACAAGAGACCCAGTACTTC.

CDR3 amino acids: CASSLGTYNEQFF. The CDR3 DNA follows: TGTGCCAGCAGCCTCGGAACCTACAATGAGCAGTTCTTC. This chain links TRBV7-7 with TRBJ2-1; no firm D call. The V end was cut by 5 bases, the J end by 2 bases, with 7 bases between. The CDR3 sequence is 13 residues long. The germline CDR1 and CDR2 sequences are SSHAT and FNYEAQ (reference sequence). Full variable domain (missing parts from reference TRBV7-7 and TRBJ2-1): GAGVSQSPRYKVTKRGQDVTLRCDPISSHATLYWYQQALGQGPEFLTYFNYEAQPDKSGLPSDRFSAERPEGSISTLTIQRTEQRDSAMYRCASSLGTYNEQFFGPGTRLTVL.

The gene calls are TRBV5-1 and TRBJ2-1; TRBD2 might be the D (5 bases). Germline assignment: CDR1 SGHRS and CDR2 YFSETQ. V dropped 1 base and J dropped 7 bases, with 9 bases sitting between them. The CDR3 length is 13 residues. The chain's CDR3 is CASSLLEANEQFF. CDR3 in DNA: TGCGCCAGCAGCTTGCTGGAGGCGAATGAGCAGTTCTTC.

The chain combines TRBV29-1 with TRBJ1-2; TRBD1 matches 8 bases. The CDR3 totals 13 residues. CDR1 and CDR2 from the germline V gene are SQVTM and ANQGSEA. The V segment lost 6 bases and the J segment 7 bases; nucleotides outside the gene matches: 10. CDR3 loop: CSVLQGDRGGYTF. The CDR3 DNA reads TGCAGCGTCCTACAGGGGGATCGTGGTGGCTACACCTTC. Based on the CDR3 plus reference TRBV29-1 and TRBJ1-2, the full variable domain is SAVISQKPSRDICQRGTSLTIQCQVDSQVTMMFWYRQQPGQSLTLIATANQGSEATYESGFVIDKFPISRPNLTFSTLTVSNMSPEDSSIYLCSVLQGDRGGYTFGSGTRLTVV.

This clone was recorded only once. CDR3 protein: CASSTVRETNTGELFF. DNA of the CDR3: TGCGCCAGCAGTACAGTGAGGGAGACAAACACCGGGGAGCTGTTTTTT. This chain links TRBV5-1 with TRBJ2-2; D might be TRBD2 (5 bases). Germline CDR1 and CDR2: SGHRS and YFSETQ. The CDR3 runs 16 residues. Trimming removed 5 bases from V and 2 bases from J, with 16 bases in between.

V usage is TRBV18 and J usage is TRBJ2-7, with D perhaps matching TRBD1 or TRBD2 (5 bases each). Deletions cut 2 bases from V and 3 bases from J, with 8 bases between. CDR1 is KGHSH, CDR2 LQKENI, per germline. The CDR3 is 13 residues long. This CDR3 reads CASSPGTDYEQYF. The CDR3 DNA follows: TGTGCCAGCTCACCAGGGACGGACTACGAGCAGTACTTC.

The chain has TRBV5-6 and TRBJ2-5, with D maybe TRBD2 (6 bases). Trimming stripped 0 bases from V and 5 bases from J, with 14 bases between. CDR1 is SGHDT, CDR2 YYEEEE, per germline. The CDR3 has 15 residues. CDR3 sequence: CASSLARLGWETQYF. Here the CDR3 DNA reads TGTGCCAGCAGCTTGGCGAGACTAGGGTGGGAGACCCAGTACTTC.